This T cell receptor (beta chain) was profiled in a study of CD8 T cells in ankylosing spondylitis. TCRdb re-derived calls from the 5' RACE reads in MiXCR, one entry per CDR3 protein. The profile shows around 330,000 distinct CDR3 sequences, roughly 11% of them singletons. Details on this clonotype: Its antigen is undetermined.

Notes on the study in general: Significant enrichment of disease-linked clones was reportedly seen in matched ankylosing spondylitis synovial fluid. Seemingly distinctive of ankylosing spondylitis blood was a TCR beta motif formed by eight highly homologous variants.

The CDR3 is made up of 13 amino acids. The ends were cut back, 9 bases at V and 7 bases at J, with 19 bases in the middle. The chain has TRBV5-3 and TRBJ1-2, with D unclear. TRBV5-3 is an open reading frame, and its role is uncertain. The source is a female donor with ankylosing spondylitis or in good health (not recorded which). Material for sequencing was blood, either unsorted or a sorted T cell fraction (not recorded which). CDR3 in DNA: TGTGCCATCGGCCCCGGGAGCTTCTGTGGCTACACCTTC. It specifies CAIGPGSFCGYTF.